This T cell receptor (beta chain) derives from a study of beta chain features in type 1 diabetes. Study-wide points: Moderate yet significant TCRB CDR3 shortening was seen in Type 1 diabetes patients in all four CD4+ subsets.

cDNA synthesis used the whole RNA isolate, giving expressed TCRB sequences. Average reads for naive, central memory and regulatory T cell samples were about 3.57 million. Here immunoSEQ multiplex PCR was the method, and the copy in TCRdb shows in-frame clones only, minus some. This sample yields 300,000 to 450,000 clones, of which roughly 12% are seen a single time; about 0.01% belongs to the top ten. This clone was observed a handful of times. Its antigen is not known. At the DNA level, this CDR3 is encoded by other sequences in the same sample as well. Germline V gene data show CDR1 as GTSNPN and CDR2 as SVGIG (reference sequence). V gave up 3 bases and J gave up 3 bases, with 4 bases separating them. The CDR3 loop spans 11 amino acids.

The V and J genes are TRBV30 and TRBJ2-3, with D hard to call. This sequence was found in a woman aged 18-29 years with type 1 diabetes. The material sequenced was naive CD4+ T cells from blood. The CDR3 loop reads CAWSVTDTQYF. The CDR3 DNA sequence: TGTGCCTGGAGCGTAACAGATACGCAGTATTTT.